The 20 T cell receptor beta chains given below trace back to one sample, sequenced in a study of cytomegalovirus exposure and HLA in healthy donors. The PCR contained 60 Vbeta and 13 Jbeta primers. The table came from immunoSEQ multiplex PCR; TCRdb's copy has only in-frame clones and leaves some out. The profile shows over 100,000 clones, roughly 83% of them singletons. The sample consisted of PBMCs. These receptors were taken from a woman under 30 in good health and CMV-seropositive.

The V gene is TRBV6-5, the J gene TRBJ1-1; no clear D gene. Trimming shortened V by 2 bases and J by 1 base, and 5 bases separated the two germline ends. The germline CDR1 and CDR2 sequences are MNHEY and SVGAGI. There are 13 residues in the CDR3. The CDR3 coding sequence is TGTGCCAGCAGTTACGAGGAGAACACTGAAGCTTTCTTT. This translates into CASSYEENTEAFF.

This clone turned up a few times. The CDR3 DNA reads TGTGCCAGCAGCCGACCGGACAGGGGCTCTGAAGCTTTCTTT. Its protein is CASSRPDRGSEAFF. The rearrangement joins TRBV7-9 to TRBJ1-1; 9 bases are a match to TRBD1. Germline V gene data show CDR1 as SEHNR and CDR2 as FQNEAQ (reference sequence). The V gene end was trimmed by 5 bases and the J gene end by 6 bases; junction bases not matched to a gene: 7. The CDR3 length is 14 residues.

The CDR3 DNA is TGTGCCAGTACTGAGCCAGGGGGCGGCGACACTGAAGCTTTCTTT. Translation gives CASTEPGGGDTEAFF. The chain is built from TRBV19 and TRBJ1-1; 8 bases align to TRBD1. The CDR3 has 15 amino acids. Germline trimming cut 7 bases from V and 3 bases from J; bases unmatched to any gene: 10. Germline values: CDR1 LNHDA, CDR2 SQIVND (reference sequence).

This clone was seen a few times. CDR3: CASSRLREQKLFF. Here the CDR3 DNA reads TGTGCCAGCAGCCGGCTCAGGGAACAAAAACTGTTTTTT. This chain connects TRBV7-6 to TRBJ1-4; D might be TRBD1 (5 bases). Germline V lookup: CDR1 SGHVS, CDR2 FNYEAQ. This CDR3 is built from 13 residues. Trimming removed 5 bases at V and 9 bases at J, with 13 bases between.

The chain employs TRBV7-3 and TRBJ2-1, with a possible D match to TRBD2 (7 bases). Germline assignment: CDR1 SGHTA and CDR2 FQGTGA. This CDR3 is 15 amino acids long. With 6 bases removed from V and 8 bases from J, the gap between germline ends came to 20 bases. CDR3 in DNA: TGTGCCAGCAGTCCCACGGGGGGCGGGAGCTATGAGCAGTTCTTC. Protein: CASSPTGGGSYEQFF.

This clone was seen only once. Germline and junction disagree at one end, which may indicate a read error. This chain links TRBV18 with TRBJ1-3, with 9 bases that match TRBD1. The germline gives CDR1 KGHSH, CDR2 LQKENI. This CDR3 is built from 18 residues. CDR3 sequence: CAISPDRGHQLEGNTIYF. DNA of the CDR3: TGTGCCATCTCACCGGACAGGGGCCACCAGTTGGAAGGAAACACCATATATTTT.

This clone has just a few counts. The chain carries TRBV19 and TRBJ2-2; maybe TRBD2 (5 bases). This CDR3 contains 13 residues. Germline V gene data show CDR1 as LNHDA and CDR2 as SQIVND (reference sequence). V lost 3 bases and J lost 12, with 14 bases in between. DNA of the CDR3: TGTGCCAGTAGTATCGGGGAGAAGGATAAGCTGTTTTTT. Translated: CASSIGEKDKLFF.

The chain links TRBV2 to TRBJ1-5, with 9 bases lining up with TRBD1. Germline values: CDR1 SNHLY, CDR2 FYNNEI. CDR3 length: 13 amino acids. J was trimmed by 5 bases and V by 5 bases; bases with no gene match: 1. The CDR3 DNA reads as TGTGCCAGCAGTAGGGACAGGGATCAGCCCCAGCATTTT. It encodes CASSRDRDQPQHF.

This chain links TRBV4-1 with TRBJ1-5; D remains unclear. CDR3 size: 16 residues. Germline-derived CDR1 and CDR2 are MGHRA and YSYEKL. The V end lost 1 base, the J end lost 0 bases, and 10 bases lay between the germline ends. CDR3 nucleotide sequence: TGCGCCAGCAGCCAAGTCTGGGCAGTTAGCAATCAGCCCCAGCATTTT. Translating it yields CASSQVWAVSNQPQHF.

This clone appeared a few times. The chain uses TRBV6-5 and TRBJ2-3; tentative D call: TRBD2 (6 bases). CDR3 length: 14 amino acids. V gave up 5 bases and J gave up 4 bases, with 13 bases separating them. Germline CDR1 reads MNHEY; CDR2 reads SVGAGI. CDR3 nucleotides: TGTGCCAGCAGTCAGAGACTAGTGTCAGATACGCAGTATTTT. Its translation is CASSQRLVSDTQYF.

The CDR3 DNA reads as TGTGCCAGCAGCGCCTTTCTCCTAGACACCATATATTTT. It yields the protein CASSAFLLDTIYF. The chain recombines TRBV9 with TRBJ1-3; D call uncertain. The CDR3 covers 13 residues. V was shortened by 3 bases and J by 8 bases, with 12 bases between the two germline ends. Germline loops: CDR1 SGDLS, CDR2 YYNGEE.

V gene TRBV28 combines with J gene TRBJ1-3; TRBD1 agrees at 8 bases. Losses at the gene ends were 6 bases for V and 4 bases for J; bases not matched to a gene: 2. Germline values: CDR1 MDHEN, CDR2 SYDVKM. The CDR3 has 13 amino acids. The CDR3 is CASRDRVGNTIYF. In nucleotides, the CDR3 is TGTGCCAGCAGGGACAGGGTGGGAAACACCATATATTTT. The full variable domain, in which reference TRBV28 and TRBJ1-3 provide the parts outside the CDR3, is DVKVTQSSRYLVKRTGEKVFLECVQDMDHENMFWYRQDPGLGLRLIYFSYDVKMKEKGDIPEGYSVSREKKERFSLILESASTNQTSMYLCASRDRVGNTIYFGEGSWLTVV.

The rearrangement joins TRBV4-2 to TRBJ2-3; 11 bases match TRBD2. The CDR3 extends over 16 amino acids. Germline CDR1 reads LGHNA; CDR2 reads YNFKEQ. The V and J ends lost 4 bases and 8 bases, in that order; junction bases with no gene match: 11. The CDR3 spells CASSRRTSGSSPTQYF. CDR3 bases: TGTGCCAGCAGCCGCCGCACTAGCGGGAGTTCACCTACGCAGTATTTT.

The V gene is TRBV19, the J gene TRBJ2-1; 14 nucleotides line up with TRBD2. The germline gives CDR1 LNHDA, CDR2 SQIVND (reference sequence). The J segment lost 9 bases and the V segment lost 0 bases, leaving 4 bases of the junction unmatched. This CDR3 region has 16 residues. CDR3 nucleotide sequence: TGTGCCAGTAGTATAGATTTCGGGACTAGCGGGAGTGAGCAGTTCTTC. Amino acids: CASSIDFGTSGSEQFF.

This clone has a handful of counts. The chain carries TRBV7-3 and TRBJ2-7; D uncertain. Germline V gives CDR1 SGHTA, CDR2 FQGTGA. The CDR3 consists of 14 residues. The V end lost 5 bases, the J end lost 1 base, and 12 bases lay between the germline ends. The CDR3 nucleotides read TGTGCCAGCAGCCCAGGTCCTCAATCCTACGAGCAGTACTTC. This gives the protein CASSPGPQSYEQYF.

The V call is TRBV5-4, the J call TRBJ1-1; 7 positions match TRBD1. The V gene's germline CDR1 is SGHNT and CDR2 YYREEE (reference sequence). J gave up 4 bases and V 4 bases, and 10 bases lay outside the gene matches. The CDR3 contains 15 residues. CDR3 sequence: CASSVGTDLGTEAFF. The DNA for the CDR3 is TGTGCCAGCAGCGTCGGGACAGACCTGGGCACTGAAGCTTTCTTT.

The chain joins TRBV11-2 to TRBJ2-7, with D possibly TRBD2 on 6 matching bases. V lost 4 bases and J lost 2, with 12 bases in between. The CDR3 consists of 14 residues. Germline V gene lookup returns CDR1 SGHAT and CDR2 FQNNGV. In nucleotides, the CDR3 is TGTGCCAGCAGCTCCTGGGGAGGCCCCTACGAGCAGTACTTC. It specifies CASSSWGGPYEQYF. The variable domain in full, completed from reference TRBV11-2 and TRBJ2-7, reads EAGVAQSPRYKIIEKRQSVAFWCNPISGHATLYWYQQILGQGPKLLIQFQNNGVVDDSQLPKDRFSAERLKGVDSTLKIQPAKLEDSAVYLCASSSWGGPYEQYFGPGTRLTVT.

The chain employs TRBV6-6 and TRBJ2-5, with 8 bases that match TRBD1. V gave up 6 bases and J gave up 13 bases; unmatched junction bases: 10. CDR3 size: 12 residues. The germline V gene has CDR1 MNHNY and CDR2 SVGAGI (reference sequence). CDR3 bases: TGTGCCAGCAGCCCGGGACAGGTACCTCGGTACTTC. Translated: CASSPGQVPRYF.

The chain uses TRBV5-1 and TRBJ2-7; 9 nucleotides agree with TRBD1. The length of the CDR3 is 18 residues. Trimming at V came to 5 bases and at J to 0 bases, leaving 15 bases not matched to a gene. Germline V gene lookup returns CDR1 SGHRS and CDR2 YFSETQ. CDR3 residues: CASSLLPTGGSVSYEQYF. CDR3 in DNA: TGCGCCAGCAGTCTACTTCCAACAGGGGGCTCTGTCTCCTACGAGCAGTACTTC.

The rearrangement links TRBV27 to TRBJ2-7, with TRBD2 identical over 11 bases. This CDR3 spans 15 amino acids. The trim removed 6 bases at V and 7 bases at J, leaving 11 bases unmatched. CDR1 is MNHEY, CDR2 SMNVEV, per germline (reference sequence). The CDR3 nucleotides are TGTGCCAGCAGCCTTATAGCGGGAGGGCCCCGTGAGCAGTACTTC. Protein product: CASSLIAGGPREQYF.